This T cell receptor beta chain appears in the sequencing data of a study of early T cells in non-severe SARS-CoV-2 infection. In the study overall: Unsorted whole blood bulk RNA was sequenced, with unpaired chains.

Individual cDNA molecules each received unique molecular identifiers attached to them. MiXCR, applied by TCRdb to the 5' RACE reads, yields one record per CDR3 protein. Of tens of thousands of distinct CDR3 sequences in the sample, around 12% are singletons; the top ten hold less than 4.5%. Remarks on this clonotype: What it recognizes is unknown.

Trimming removed 1 base at V and 4 bases at J, with 16 bases between. Germline CDR1 reads SEHNR; CDR2 reads FQNEAQ (reference sequence). This CDR3 contains 16 residues. Study outcomes and limitations: Matching against VDJdb likely underestimated virus-specific expansions, favoring anti-spike CD8.

The receptor was isolated from an adult who was a healthcare worker with PCR-confirmed SARS-CoV-2 infection or an uninfected control (not recorded which). Sample: whole blood. The chain employs TRBV7-9 and TRBJ2-5; TRBD1 is a possible D gene (6 bases). CDR3: CASSLDRRGAGETQYF. For the CDR3, the DNA is TGTGCCAGCAGCTTAGACCGCAGGGGCGCAGGAGAGACCCAGTACTTC.